These T cell receptor beta chains were read from a single sample in a study of beta chain features in type 1 diabetes. Profiling relied on immunoSEQ multiplex PCR, and the TCRdb table lists in-frame clones only, not all of them. The sample has under 300,000 clones, 27% seen once. Sequencing used central memory CD4+ T cells from blood. The receptors originated from a man aged 30-40 years in good health. The CDR3 runs from the conserved cysteine through the conserved F or W. A D gene is named only where the DNA matches it firmly. Clone size is not always given. Where it is, it says once, few, many or a class for expanded clones.

.	TRBJ2-7	.	TRBV10-3	CAISESGSGEQYF	TGTGCCATCAGTGAGTCGGGGTCGGGCGAGCAGTACTTC
.	TRBJ2-7	few	TRBV21-1	CASSLMGEYEQYF	TGTGCCAGCAGCTTAATGGGGGAGTACGAGCAGTACTTC
.	TRBJ2-7	.	TRBV15	CATSRTGAILGNEQYF	TGTGCCACCAGCCGTACGGGGGCCATCCTAGGGAACGAGCAGTACTTC
.	TRBJ2-6	few	TRBV5-1	CASRRDSGANVLTF	TGCGCCAGCCGTCGCGACTCTGGGGCCAACGTCCTGACTTTC
.	TRBJ2-2	.	TRBV2	CASRPNTGELFF	TGTGCCAGCAGGCCGAACACCGGGGAGCTGTTTTTT
.	TRBJ2-4	few	TRBV6-1	CASSEASQNIQYF	TGTGCCAGCAGTGAAGCCTCACAAAACATTCAGTACTTC
.	TRBJ2-4	.	TRBV7-2	CASSHPGANIQYF	TGTGCCAGCAGCCACCCGGGCGCAAACATTCAGTACTTC
TRBD2	TRBJ2-5	few	TRBV2	CASQSLAGGPETQYF	TGTGCCAGCCAATCACTAGCGGGGGGCCCAGAGACCCAGTACTTC
.	TRBJ2-1	.	TRBV30	CGAEANEQFF	TGCGGGGCGGAGGCGAATGAGCAGTTCTTC
TRBD2	TRBJ2-7	.	TRBV11-2	CASSLGTSGRLKQYF	TGTGCCAGCAGCTTGGGGACTAGCGGACGTTTGAAGCAGTACTTC
.	TRBJ2-3	once	TRBV30	CAWSVGGGGTDTQYF	TGTGCCTGGAGTGTAGGAGGGGGGGGAACAGATACGCAGTATTTT
TRBD2	TRBJ2-3	many	TRBV18	CASSTGLVSDTQYF	TGTGCCAGCTCCACCGGACTAGTATCAGATACGCAGTATTTT
.	TRBJ1-1	many	TRBV14	CASSHRRRMNTEAFF	TGTGCCAGCAGCCATCGTCGGCGTATGAACACTGAAGCTTTCTTT
TRBD2	TRBJ2-3	.	TRBV27	CASGASGSTDTQYF	TGTGCCAGCGGCGCTAGCGGGAGCACAGATACGCAGTATTTT
.	TRBJ2-3	few	TRBV7-2	CASSSHPVDTQYF	TGTGCCAGCAGTAGCCACCCCGTGGATACGCAGTATTTT
TRBD1	TRBJ1-3	.	TRBV29-1	CSATGVGGNTIYF	TGCAGCGCGACAGGGGTTGGAGGAAACACCATATATTTT
.	TRBJ2-1	few	TRBV18	CASSPQGSYNEQFF	TGTGCCAGCTCACCTCAGGGATCTTACAATGAGCAGTTCTTC
.	TRBJ2-7	once	TRBV30	CAWSAAYEQYF	TGTGCCTGGAGCGCAGCCTACGAGCAGTACTTC
TRBD1	TRBJ1-1	.	TRBV29-1	CSVLSGQGIAEAFF	TGCAGCGTTCTGTCGGGACAGGGAATCGCTGAAGCTTTCTTT
.	TRBJ2-5	.	TRBV11-2	CASSFSPRVGNQETQYF	TGTGCCAGCAGCTTCTCCCCACGAGTGGGGAACCAAGAGACCCAGTACTTC
.	TRBJ1-2	.	TRBV6-1	CASSGWEGLYNYGYTF	TGTGCCAGCAGTGGGTGGGAGGGTCTCTATAACTATGGCTACACCTTC
.	TRBJ2-3	few	TRBV18	CASSRYTGPTDTQYF	TGTGCCAGCTCCCGTTATACAGGGCCCACAGATACGCAGTATTTT
TRBD2	TRBJ2-7	.	TRBV29-1	CSVLRLDSGRRSYEQYF	TGCAGCGTGTTAAGACTCGATAGCGGGAGGCGCTCCTACGAGCAGTACTTC
TRBD1	TRBJ1-5	.	TRBV30	CAWNHYRGRNQPQHF	TGTGCCTGGAACCATTACAGGGGACGCAATCAGCCCCAGCATTTT
.	TRBJ2-7	few	TRBV27	CASSMIGGSYEQYF	TGTGCCAGCAGTATGATCGGCGGCTCCTACGAGCAGTACTTC
TRBD2	TRBJ2-3	.	TRBV7-9	CASTLAGADTQYF	TGTGCCAGCACCCTAGCGGGAGCAGATACGCAGTATTTT
.	TRBJ2-1	.	TRBV4-2	CASSPLLLSVDSDEQFF	TGTGCCAGCAGCCCCCTCTTGCTATCAGTTGATTCGGATGAGCAGTTCTTC
TRBD2	TRBJ2-5	few	TRBV9	CASSALAGGETQYF	TGTGCCAGCAGCGCCCTAGCGGGAGGAGAGACCCAGTACTTC
.	TRBJ1-5	few	TRBV5-1	CASREASNQPQHF	TGCGCCAGCAGGGAGGCTAGCAATCAGCCCCAGCATTTT
.	TRBJ2-1	.	TRBV7-2	CASSLATGNEQFF	TGTGCCAGCAGCTTAGCCACGGGCAATGAGCAGTTCTTC
TRBD1	TRBJ2-7	.	TRBV5-4	CASSSGQSYEQYF	TGTGCCAGCAGCTCGGGACAGAGCTACGAGCAGTACTTC
TRBD1	TRBJ1-2	.	TRBV5-1	CASSLDQGVIGYTF	TGCGCCAGCAGCTTGGACCAGGGGGTGATCGGCTACACCTTC
.	TRBJ1-6	.	TRBV30	CAWSVHLSPLHF	TGTGCCTGGAGTGTACATCTTTCACCCCTCCACTTT
.	TRBJ1-2	few	TRBV9	CASSPGTQGYGYTF	TGTGCCAGCAGCCCGGGGACACAAGGGTATGGCTACACCTTC
.	TRBJ2-7	.	TRBV16	CASSLRGARSYEQYF	TGTGCCAGCAGCCTACGGGGGGCCCGCTCCTACGAGCAGTACTTC
TRBD1	TRBJ1-1	.	TRBV4-2	CASSQGRQGAATEAFF	TGTGCCAGCAGCCAAGGCCGACAGGGGGCGGCCACTGAAGCTTTCTTT
.	TRBJ2-2	few	TRBV18	CASSPRGGDTGELFF	TGTGCCAGCTCACCGCGTGGGGGAGACACCGGGGAGCTGTTTTTT
.	TRBJ2-3	.	TRBV7-7	CASSSSGTSTDTQYF	TGTGCCAGCAGCTCATCCGGGACTAGCACAGATACGCAGTATTTT
.	TRBJ2-2	.	TRBV29-1	CSVDSGNTGELFF	TGCAGCGTTGATAGCGGGAACACCGGGGAGCTGTTTTTT
.	TRBJ2-2	.	TRBV2	CASSEARVNTGELFF	TGTGCCAGCAGTGAAGCGAGAGTGAACACCGGGGAGCTGTTTTTT
.	TRBJ2-3	few	TRBV6-1	CASKRESTDTQYF	TGTGCCAGCAAGAGGGAGAGCACAGATACGCAGTATTTT
.	TRBJ1-6	.	TRBV5-1	CASSLMADNSPLHF	TGCGCCAGCAGCTTGATGGCAGACAATTCACCCCTCCACTTT
.	TRBJ1-2	few	TRBV30	CAWSLSTQWDYGYTF	TGTGCCTGGAGTCTATCGACTCAATGGGACTATGGCTACACCTTC
TRBD1	TRBJ2-2	few	TRBV30	CAWSVDRATGELFF	TGTGCCTGGAGTGTAGACAGGGCCACCGGGGAGCTGTTTTTT
TRBD2	TRBJ2-7	.	TRBV6-5	CASSATSGSSYEQYF	TGTGCCAGCAGTGCCACTAGCGGGAGCTCCTACGAGCAGTACTTC
.	TRBJ2-7	.	TRBV30	CAWSGRNEQYF	TGTGCCTGGAGTGGCAGGAACGAGCAGTACTTC
.	TRBJ2-3	.	TRBV6-1	CASSDGRISDTQYF	TGTGCCAGCAGTGATGGGCGCATCTCAGATACGCAGTATTTT
.	TRBJ2-1	.	TRBV29-1	CSVFGGANVGNEQFF	TGCAGCGTTTTCGGGGGCGCCAATGTGGGAAATGAGCAGTTCTTC